The 31 T cell receptor beta chains below were found in one sample sequenced in a study of CD8+ T cells in alopecia areata. The authors extracted RNA and reverse transcribed it into cDNA as the sequencing template. Sequencing was performed with immunoSEQ multiplex PCR; in TCRdb, only in-frame clones are kept and a portion is missing. In the table there are around 50,000 clones, around 96% of which are singletons. Sequenced here: CD8+ T cells sorted from blood, sampled at week 0. Source of these receptors: a human donor with alopecia areata.

Only one count was recorded for this clone. The chain employs TRBV29-1 and TRBJ2-5, with D possibly being TRBD1 (6 bases). This CDR3 comprises 15 residues. CDR1 is SQVTM, CDR2 ANQGSEA, per germline. The V end was cut by 0 bases, the J end by 5 bases, with 16 bases between. CDR3 residues: CSVEEVLQGWETQYF. The CDR3 nucleotides read TGCAGCGTTGAAGAGGTGCTACAGGGCTGGGAGACCCAGTACTTC.

In this sample, this clone turned up once. The CDR3 protein is CASSASEGASTDTQYF. For the CDR3, the DNA is TGTGCCAGCAGCGCTTCGGAGGGAGCGAGCACAGATACGCAGTATTTT. The chain carries TRBV9 and TRBJ2-3, with a weak D call TRBD2 (6 bases). The CDR3 consists of 16 residues. The V gene lost 3 bases and the J gene lost 0 bases, with 14 bases spanning the gap. In germline, CDR1 is SGDLS, CDR2 YYNGEE.

This sequence joins TRBV19 and TRBJ2-1; D gene unclear. Germline V lookup: CDR1 LNHDA, CDR2 SQIVND (reference sequence). The CDR3 has 15 amino acids. V was cut by 3 bases and J by 0 bases, with 9 bases left in between. CDR3: CASSMISHSYNEQFF. As DNA, the CDR3 is TGTGCCAGTAGTATGATCAGCCACTCCTACAATGAGCAGTTCTTC.

The CDR3 sequence is CASSRGGFTTEAFF. The DNA of the CDR3 is TGTGCCAGCAGCCGGGGGGGATTTACCACTGAAGCTTTCTTT. V is TRBV2 and J is TRBJ1-1; maybe TRBD1 (5 bases). The germline CDR1 and CDR2 sequences are SNHLY and FYNNEI. With 6 bases removed from V and 4 bases from J, the gap between germline ends came to 15 bases. CDR3 length equals 14 residues. Full variable domain (rest looked up from reference TRBV2 and TRBJ1-1): EPEVTQTPSHQVTQMGQEVILRCVPISNHLYFYWYRQILGQKVEFLVSFYNNEISEKSEIFDDQFSVERPDGSNFTLKIRSTKLEDSAMYFCASSRGGFTTEAFFGQGTRLTVV.

V is TRBV4-3 and J is TRBJ2-4; TRBD1 might be the D (6 bases). With 4 bases removed from V and 3 bases from J, the gap between germline ends came to 16 bases. The CDR3 is 16 amino acids. Germline-derived CDR1 and CDR2 are LGHNA and YSLEER. The CDR3 sequence: CASSPFRGYGKNIQYF. The CDR3 region has the DNA TGCGCCAGCAGCCCCTTCAGGGGATATGGCAAAAACATTCAGTACTTC.

The chain has TRBV6-4 and TRBJ2-7; D uncertain. V dropped 2 bases and J dropped 5 bases, with 1 base sitting between them. CDR1 and CDR2 (germline): MRHNA, SNTAGT. The CDR3 loop spans 10 amino acids. This chain's CDR3 is CASSDNEQYF. Here the CDR3 DNA reads TGTGCCAGCAGTGACAACGAGCAGTACTTC.

V is TRBV13 and J is TRBJ2-1; the D call may be TRBD1 or TRBD2 (5 bases each). Germline lookup yields CDR1 PRHDT and CDR2 FYEKMQ (reference sequence). The CDR3 is made up of 13 amino acids. V shed 4 bases and J shed 5 bases, with 9 bases lying between them. CDR3 sequence reads: CASSSGPNNEQFF. The CDR3 DNA is TGTGCCAGCAGCTCGGGACCGAACAATGAGCAGTTCTTC.

The rearrangement joins TRBV4-3 to TRBJ2-7, with unresolved D. This CDR3 is 15 amino acids long. Germline V gene data show CDR1 as LGHNA and CDR2 as YSLEER. Trimming stripped 0 bases from V and 1 base from J, with 10 bases between. CDR3 sequence (DNA): TGCGCCAGCAGCCAAGATGCGTATCCTTCCTACGAGCAGTACTTC. Protein product: CASSQDAYPSYEQYF.

This clone was found a few times. The V call is TRBV19, the J call TRBJ2-6, with D uncertain. Trimming took off 3 bases at V and 1 base at J, with 7 bases between the two ends. This CDR3 has 15 residues. Germline V gene sequence: CDR1 LNHDA, CDR2 SQIVND (reference sequence). CDR3 nucleotide sequence: TGTGCCAGTAGTATTCACGGTTCTGGGGCCAACGTCCTGACTTTC. Its protein product is CASSIHGSGANVLTF.

The genes are TRBV6-5 and TRBJ2-7; TRBD1 agrees at 9 bases. Germline trimming cut 2 bases from V and 3 bases from J; bases unmatched to any gene: 2. This CDR3 is built from 14 residues. Germline-derived CDR1 and CDR2 are MNHEY and SVGAGI. The CDR3 DNA sequence: TGTGCCAGCAGTTACCTGGGACAGGGCTACGAGCAGTACTTC. It translates to CASSYLGQGYEQYF.

This chain connects TRBV19 to TRBJ1-1; the D gene is possibly TRBD1 (6 bases). Trimming left V 2 bases short and J 4 bases short, with 8 bases between. This CDR3 comprises 13 residues. Germline V gene lookup returns CDR1 LNHDA and CDR2 SQIVND (reference sequence). CDR3 in amino acids: CASSITGSTEAFF. For the CDR3, the DNA is TGTGCCAGTAGTATAACAGGGAGCACTGAAGCTTTCTTT.

The rearrangement joins TRBV29-1 to TRBJ2-3; 8 nucleotides line up with TRBD1. CDR1 is SQVTM, CDR2 ANQGSEA, per germline. Unmatched junction bases numbered 11, after V lost 5 bases and J lost 1 base. The CDR3 is made up of 16 amino acids. The CDR3 region is CSVTTGTGLRTDTQYF. The CDR3 bases are TGCAGCGTTACTACCGGGACAGGACTACGCACAGATACGCAGTATTTT.

This chain joins TRBV19 and TRBJ2-5; the D is unclear. CDR1 is LNHDA, CDR2 SQIVND, per germline (reference sequence). The V end was cut by 4 bases, the J end by 2 bases, with 14 bases between. The CDR3 has 15 amino acids. CDR3 sequence: CASSTLSGRQETQYF. As DNA, the CDR3 is TGTGCCAGTAGTACCCTATCAGGACGGCAAGAGACCCAGTACTTC.

This clone was detected once. The rearrangement joins TRBV6-5 to TRBJ2-1; 7 bases map to TRBD2. Germline V gene lookup returns CDR1 MNHEY and CDR2 SVGAGI. V shed 0 bases and J 10 bases; nucleotides not matched to a gene: 3. The CDR3 is made up of 13 amino acids. This CDR3 reads CASSYSREGEQFF. The CDR3 nucleotides are TGTGCCAGCAGTTACTCGAGGGAGGGCGAGCAGTTCTTC.

The rearrangement joins TRBV2 to TRBJ1-2; D unresolved. The ends were cut back, 2 bases at V and 10 bases at J, with 8 bases in the middle. CDR3 size: 11 residues. Germline CDR1 is SNHLY and CDR2 is FYNNEI. Here the CDR3 DNA reads TGTGCCAGCAGTGAAAGTTCAATCTACACCTTC. Its translation: CASSESSIYTF.

The V gene is TRBV30, the J gene TRBJ2-7; D possibly corresponds to TRBD2 (7 bases). V was shortened by 3 bases and J by 4 bases, with 28 bases between the two germline ends. The CDR3 is 18 residues long. Germline CDR1 GTSNPN, CDR2 SVGIG (reference sequence). The CDR3 DNA sequence: TGTGCCTGGAGCGACACGGGGGGCCCTGAGCTTTCCCGATACGAGCAGTACTTC. Protein product: CAWSDTGGPELSRYEQYF.

The J gene is TRBJ2-2, the V gene TRBV27, with D possibly being TRBD1 or TRBD2 (5 bases each). This CDR3 contains 16 residues. Germline V gene lookup returns CDR1 MNHEY and CDR2 SMNVEV (reference sequence). Trimming cost V 6 bases and J 1 base, with 15 bases left between them. The CDR3 is CASSPTWGRNTGELFF. The CDR3, as DNA: TGTGCCAGCAGCCCGACTTGGGGGAGGAACACCGGGGAGCTGTTTTTT.

V is TRBV6-5 and J is TRBJ1-2; the D gene is possibly TRBD1 (5 bases). Germline CDR1 reads MNHEY; CDR2 reads SVGAGI. The V gene lost 6 bases and the J gene lost 2 bases, with 13 bases spanning the gap. The CDR3 length is 14 residues. In DNA, the CDR3 is TGTGCCAGCAGCCCCGGGACGGCCAACTATGGCTACACCTTC. It encodes CASSPGTANYGYTF.

The V gene is TRBV30, the J gene TRBJ2-3; perhaps TRBD2 as D (5 bases). This CDR3 has 13 residues. The V end lost 0 bases, the J end lost 4 bases, and 8 bases lay between the germline ends. Germline V gene lookup returns CDR1 GTSNPN and CDR2 SVGIG (reference sequence). In DNA form, the CDR3 reads TGTGCCTGGAGTGTACTAGGTTCAGATACGCAGTATTTT. Translation: CAWSVLGSDTQYF.

The chain recombines TRBV27 with TRBJ2-5; D call uncertain. CDR1 is MNHEY and CDR2 is SMNVEV in the germline V gene (reference sequence). The CDR3 covers 15 residues. V was shortened by 5 bases and J by 0 bases, with 13 bases between the two germline ends. As DNA, the CDR3 is TGTGCCAGCAGTCCAAATCAAGGGTACCAAGAGACCCAGTACTTC. This gives the protein CASSPNQGYQETQYF.

The chain is built from TRBV2 and TRBJ1-1; 7 bases are shared with TRBD1. J was trimmed by 0 bases and V by 6 bases; bases with no gene match: 4. CDR1 and CDR2 (germline): SNHLY, FYNNEI. The CDR3 covers 14 residues. DNA of the CDR3: TGTGCCAGCAGGATGACAGGGTTGAACACTGAAGCTTTCTTT. Its protein product is CASRMTGLNTEAFF.

The rearrangement joins TRBV6-5 to TRBJ1-5; D is perhaps TRBD1 (5 bases). CDR3 length equals 15 residues. Between the trimmed V and J ends, which lost 0 bases and 7 bases, there was a span of 13 bases. Germline V gene sequence: CDR1 MNHEY, CDR2 SVGAGI. Here the CDR3 reads CASSYSGDLLQPQHF. The CDR3 DNA follows: TGTGCCAGCAGTTACTCAGGGGATTTGTTGCAGCCCCAGCATTTT.

The chain carries TRBV5-4 and TRBJ2-7, with D unresolved. The V gene lost 10 bases and the J gene lost 6 bases, with 17 bases spanning the gap. Looked up from germline, CDR1 is SGHNT and CDR2 is YYREEE (reference sequence). This CDR3 has 12 residues. The CDR3 here is CAFLTPPGEQYF. CDR3 DNA sequence: TGTGCCTTCCTCACCCCGCCGGGCGAGCAGTACTTC.

The J gene is TRBJ2-1, the V gene TRBV7-2; possibly TRBD1 or TRBD2 for D (6 bases each). The CDR3 consists of 17 residues. V shed 5 bases and J shed 2 bases, with 19 bases lying between them. CDR1 and CDR2 from the germline V gene are SGHTA and FQGNSA. The CDR3 bases are TGTGCCAGCAGCGTATACCTTAACGGGGGCCCCTACAATGAGCAGTTCTTC. This translates into CASSVYLNGGPYNEQFF. The full variable domain, with the rest looked up from reference TRBV7-2 and TRBJ2-1, is GAGVSQSPSNKVTEKGKDVELRCDPISGHTALYWYRQSLGQGLEFLIYFQGNSAPDKSGLPSDRFSAERTGGSVSTLTIQRTQQEDSAVYLCASSVYLNGGPYNEQFFGPGTRLTVL.

CDR3 DNA: TGTGCCAGCAGCTTAGAACAAGGGGTGAACACTGAAGCTTTCTTT. Amino acid sequence: CASSLEQGVNTEAFF. The chain links TRBV7-9 to TRBJ1-1; TRBD1 might be the D (5 bases). The germline V gene encodes CDR1 SEHNR and CDR2 FQNEAQ (reference sequence). With 1 base removed from V and 0 bases from J, the gap between germline ends came to 9 bases. CDR3 length equals 15 residues.

The chain couples TRBV10-2 to TRBJ2-7; no definite D call. The CDR3 totals 13 residues. The germline V gene encodes CDR1 WSHSY and CDR2 SAAADI. V lost 3 bases and J 2 bases, leaving 8 bases between the germline ends. The CDR3: CASSDVVTYEQYF. The CDR3 nucleotides are TGCGCCAGCAGTGACGTAGTTACCTACGAGCAGTACTTC.

The CDR3 sequence: CASSDKLRQGQTQYF. DNA of the CDR3: TGTGCCAGCAGTGATAAACTTCGACAGGGACAGACCCAGTACTTC. This chain links TRBV2 with TRBJ2-5, with 7 bases aligning to TRBD1. The junction had 10 bases not matched to a gene; V was cut back by 3 bases and J by 6 bases. Germline CDR1 and CDR2: SNHLY and FYNNEI. The CDR3 is 15 amino acids.

This chain connects TRBV28 to TRBJ2-5; 9 bases align to TRBD2. The germline V gene encodes CDR1 MDHEN and CDR2 SYDVKM. V was pared by 7 bases and J by 0 bases, with 12 bases of the junction left unmatched. There are 17 residues in the CDR3. The CDR3 here is CASIRSGGQLYQETQYF. The CDR3 bases are TGTGCCAGCATCCGAAGCGGGGGGCAACTGTACCAAGAGACCCAGTACTTC.

This chain links TRBV4-1 with TRBJ2-7; D gene uncertain. The CDR3 runs 15 residues. CDR1 MGHRA and CDR2 YSYEKL come from the germline V gene. Trimming removed 0 bases at V and 2 bases at J, with 11 bases between. The chain's CDR3 is CASSQEDRPAYEQYF. CDR3 sequence (DNA): TGCGCCAGCAGCCAAGAAGATAGGCCAGCCTACGAGCAGTACTTC.

The J gene is TRBJ2-3, the V gene TRBV27; D possibly corresponds to TRBD2 (5 bases). V gave up 10 bases and J gave up 4 bases, with 18 bases separating them. This CDR3 has 14 residues. CDR1 and CDR2 from the germline V gene are MNHEY and SMNVEV (reference sequence). The CDR3 reads CATRGWAVPDTQYF. The CDR3 DNA is TGTGCCACCAGAGGGTGGGCTGTACCAGATACGCAGTATTTT.

This chain connects TRBV19 to TRBJ1-5; D is undetermined. There are 15 residues in the CDR3. V dropped 1 base and J dropped 4 bases, with 11 bases sitting between them. The germline V gene encodes CDR1 LNHDA and CDR2 SQIVND (reference sequence). CDR3 coding DNA: TGTGCCAGTAGTATAGTCACTACCGGGAATCAGCCCCAGCATTTT. Translating it yields CASSIVTTGNQPQHF.